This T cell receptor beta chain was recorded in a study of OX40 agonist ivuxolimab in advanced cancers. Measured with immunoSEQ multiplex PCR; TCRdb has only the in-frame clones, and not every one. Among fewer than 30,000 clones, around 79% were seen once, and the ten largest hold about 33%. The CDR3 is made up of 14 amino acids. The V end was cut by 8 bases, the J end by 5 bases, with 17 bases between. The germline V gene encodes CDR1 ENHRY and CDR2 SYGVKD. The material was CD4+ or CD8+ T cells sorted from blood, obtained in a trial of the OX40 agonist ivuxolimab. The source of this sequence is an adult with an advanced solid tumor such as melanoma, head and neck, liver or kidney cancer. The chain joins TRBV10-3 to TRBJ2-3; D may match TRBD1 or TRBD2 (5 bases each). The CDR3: CAILLGDGEDTQYF. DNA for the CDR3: TGTGCCATCCTCCTGGGGGACGGGGAAGATACGCAGTATTTT.